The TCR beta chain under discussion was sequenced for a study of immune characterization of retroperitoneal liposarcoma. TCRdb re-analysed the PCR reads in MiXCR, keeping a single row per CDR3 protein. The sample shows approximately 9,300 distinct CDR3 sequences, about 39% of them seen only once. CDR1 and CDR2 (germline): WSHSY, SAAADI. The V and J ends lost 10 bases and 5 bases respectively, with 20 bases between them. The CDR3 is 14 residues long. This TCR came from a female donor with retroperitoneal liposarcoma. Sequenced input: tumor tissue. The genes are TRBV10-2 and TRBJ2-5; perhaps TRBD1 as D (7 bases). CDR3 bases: TGCGCCACCACTGTCAGGGGGGCGGGGGAGACCCAGTACTTC. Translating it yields CATTVRGAGETQYF.